The present T cell receptor beta chain was sequenced within a study of neurological immune-mediated disorders. Notes on the study in general: The greatest TCR clonal expansion occurred in HTLV-1-associated myelopathy and the least in multiple sclerosis, which fell below healthy controls.

The cDNA was produced through 5'RACE with 10-nucleotide random UMIs. Using its own MiXCR run on the 5' RACE reads, TCRdb lists one record per CDR3 protein. The sample consists of 70,000 to 75,000 distinct CDR3 sequences, around 13% of them appearing once. Time point meaning: longitudinal time-point 1 (baseline). The unsorted libraries were produced from 2 million PBMCs held at -80 C. V lost 6 bases, J lost 4 bases, and 12 bases lay in between. This CDR3 spans 13 amino acids. The germline V gene encodes CDR1 SGHRS and CDR2 YFSETQ. With respect to this clonotype: Its specificity is not known.

This chain links TRBV5-1 with TRBJ2-3; D is perhaps TRBD2 (7 bases). This TCR was recovered from a female donor with HTLV-1-associated myelopathy (HAM/TSP). Material for sequencing was PBMCs. The CDR3 bases are TGCGCCAGCACTGAGGGGGGGTCAGATACGCAGTATTTT. Its protein product is CASTEGGSDTQYF.